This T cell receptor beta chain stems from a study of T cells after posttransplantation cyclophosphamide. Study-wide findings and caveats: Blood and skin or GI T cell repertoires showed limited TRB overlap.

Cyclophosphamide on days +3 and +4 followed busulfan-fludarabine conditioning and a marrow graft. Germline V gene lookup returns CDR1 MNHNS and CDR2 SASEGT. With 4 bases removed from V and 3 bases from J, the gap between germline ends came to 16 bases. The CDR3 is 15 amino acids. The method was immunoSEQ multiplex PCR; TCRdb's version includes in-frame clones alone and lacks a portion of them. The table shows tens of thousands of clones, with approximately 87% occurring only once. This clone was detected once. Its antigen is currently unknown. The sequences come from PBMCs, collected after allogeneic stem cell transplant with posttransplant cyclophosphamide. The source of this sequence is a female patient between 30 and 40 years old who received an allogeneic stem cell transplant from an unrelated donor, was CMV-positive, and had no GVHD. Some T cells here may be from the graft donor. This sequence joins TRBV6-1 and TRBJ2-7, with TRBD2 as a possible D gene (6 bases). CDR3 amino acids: CASSAAGTGIYEQYF. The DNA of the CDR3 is TGTGCCAGCAGTGCCGCCGGGACTGGAATCTACGAGCAGTACTTC.